This TCR beta chain was found in a study of early T cells in non-severe SARS-CoV-2 infection. V shed 5 bases and J shed 6 bases, with 8 bases lying between them. The CDR3 consists of 12 residues. Germline CDR1 SGHTA, CDR2 FQGTGA. TCRdb re-called the 5' RACE reads through MiXCR, storing one row per CDR3 protein. The table records tens of thousands of distinct CDR3 sequences, 4% to 4.5% of them present only once. This clonotype was recorded many times. The clonotype was recovered from an adult who was a healthcare worker with PCR-confirmed SARS-CoV-2 infection or an uninfected control (not recorded which). The chain joins TRBV7-3 to TRBJ1-5; unclear D gene. Sequencing input: whole blood. The CDR3 is CASSAGVQPQHF. DNA for the CDR3: TGTGCCAGCAGCGCCGGGGTTCAGCCCCAGCATTTT.